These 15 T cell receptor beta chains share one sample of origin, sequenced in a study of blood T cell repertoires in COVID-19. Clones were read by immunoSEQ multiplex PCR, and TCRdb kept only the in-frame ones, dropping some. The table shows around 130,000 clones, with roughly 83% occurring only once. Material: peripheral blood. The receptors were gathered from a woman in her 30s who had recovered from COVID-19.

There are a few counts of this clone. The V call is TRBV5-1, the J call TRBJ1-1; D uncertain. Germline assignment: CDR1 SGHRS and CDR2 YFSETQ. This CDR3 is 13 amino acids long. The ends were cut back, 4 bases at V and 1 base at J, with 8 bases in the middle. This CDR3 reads CASSVDKNTEAFF. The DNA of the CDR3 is TGCGCCAGCAGCGTGGATAAGAACACTGAAGCTTTCTTT.

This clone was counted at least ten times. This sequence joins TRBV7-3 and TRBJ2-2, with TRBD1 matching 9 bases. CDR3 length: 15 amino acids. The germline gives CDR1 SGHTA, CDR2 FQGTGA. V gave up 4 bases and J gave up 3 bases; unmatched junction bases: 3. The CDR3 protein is CASSSRDRDTGELFF. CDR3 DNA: TGTGCCAGCAGCTCCCGGGACAGGGACACCGGGGAGCTGTTTTTT.

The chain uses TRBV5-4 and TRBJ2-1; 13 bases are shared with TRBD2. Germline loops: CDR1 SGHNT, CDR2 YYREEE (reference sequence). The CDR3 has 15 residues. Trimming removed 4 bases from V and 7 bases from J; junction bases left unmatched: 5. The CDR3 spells CASSKLAGGMNEQFF. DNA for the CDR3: TGTGCCAGCAGCAAACTAGCGGGGGGGATGAATGAGCAGTTCTTC. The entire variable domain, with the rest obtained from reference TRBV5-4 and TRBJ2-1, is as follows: ETGVTQSPTHLIKTRGQQVTLRCSSQSGHNTVSWYQQALGQGPQFIFQYYREEENGRGNFPPRFSGLQFPNYSSELNVNALELDDSALYLCASSKLAGGMNEQFFGPGTRLTVL.

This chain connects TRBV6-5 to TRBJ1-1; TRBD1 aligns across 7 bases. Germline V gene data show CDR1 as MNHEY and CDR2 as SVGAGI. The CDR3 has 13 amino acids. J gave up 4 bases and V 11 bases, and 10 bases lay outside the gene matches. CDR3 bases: TGTGCCGTCCGCTACAGGGGCATCACTGAAGCTTTCTTT. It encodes CAVRYRGITEAFF.

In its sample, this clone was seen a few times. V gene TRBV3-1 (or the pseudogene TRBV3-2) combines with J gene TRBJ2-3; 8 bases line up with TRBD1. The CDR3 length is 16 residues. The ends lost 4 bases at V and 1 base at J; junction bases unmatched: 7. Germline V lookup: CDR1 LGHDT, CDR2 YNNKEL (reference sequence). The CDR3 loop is CASSPNTGGGTDTQYF. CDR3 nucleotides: TGTGCCAGCAGCCCAAATACAGGGGGAGGCACAGATACGCAGTATTTT.

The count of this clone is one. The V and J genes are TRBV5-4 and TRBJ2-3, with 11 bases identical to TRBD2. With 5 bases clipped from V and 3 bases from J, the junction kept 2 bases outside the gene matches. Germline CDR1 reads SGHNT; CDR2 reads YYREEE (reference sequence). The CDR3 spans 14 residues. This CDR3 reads CASSWTSGTDTQYF. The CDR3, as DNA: TGTGCCAGCAGTTGGACTAGCGGGACAGATACGCAGTATTTT.

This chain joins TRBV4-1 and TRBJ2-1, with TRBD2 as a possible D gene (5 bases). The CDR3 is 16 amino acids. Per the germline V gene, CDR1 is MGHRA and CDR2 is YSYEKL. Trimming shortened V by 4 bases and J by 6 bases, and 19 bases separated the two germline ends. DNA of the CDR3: TGCGCCAGCAGCCCTTTTCGAGGGAGCTTAGGCAATGAGCAGTTCTTC. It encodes CASSPFRGSLGNEQFF.

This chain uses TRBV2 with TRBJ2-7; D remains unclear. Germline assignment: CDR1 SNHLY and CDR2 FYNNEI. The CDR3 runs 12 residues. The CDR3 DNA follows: TGTGCCAGCAGTAACCCCCCAGGTCCGGATCTAGTC. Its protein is CASSNPPGPDLV.

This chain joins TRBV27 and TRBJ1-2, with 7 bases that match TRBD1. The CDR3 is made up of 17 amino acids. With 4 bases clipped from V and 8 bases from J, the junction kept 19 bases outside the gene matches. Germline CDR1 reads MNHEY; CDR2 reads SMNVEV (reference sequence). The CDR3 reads CASSSSYQPTGKHGYTF. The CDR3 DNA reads TGTGCCAGCAGTTCATCCTACCAACCGACAGGGAAGCACGGCTACACCTTC.

The CDR3: CASSGDRGEAFF. In DNA form, the CDR3 reads TGCGCCAGCAGCGGCGACAGGGGTGAAGCTTTCTTT. The J gene is TRBJ1-1, the V gene TRBV5-1; 8 bases fit TRBD1. The germline CDR1 and CDR2 sequences are SGHRS and YFSETQ. V was pared by 4 bases and J by 7 bases, with 3 bases of the junction left unmatched. The CDR3 length is 12 residues.

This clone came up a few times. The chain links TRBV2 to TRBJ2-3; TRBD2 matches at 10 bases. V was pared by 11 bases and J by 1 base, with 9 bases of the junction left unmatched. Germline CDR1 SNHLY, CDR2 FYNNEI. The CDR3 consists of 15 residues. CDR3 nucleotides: TGTGCCTGGACCTTAGCGGGAGGACGCACAGATACGCAGTATTTT. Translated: CAWTLAGGRTDTQYF.

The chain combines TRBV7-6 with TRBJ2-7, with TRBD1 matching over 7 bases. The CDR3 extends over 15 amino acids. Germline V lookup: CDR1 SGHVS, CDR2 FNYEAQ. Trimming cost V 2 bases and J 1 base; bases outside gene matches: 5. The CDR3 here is CASSLRTGPSYEQYF. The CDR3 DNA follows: TGTGCCAGCAGCTTACGGACAGGCCCTTCCTACGAGCAGTACTTC.

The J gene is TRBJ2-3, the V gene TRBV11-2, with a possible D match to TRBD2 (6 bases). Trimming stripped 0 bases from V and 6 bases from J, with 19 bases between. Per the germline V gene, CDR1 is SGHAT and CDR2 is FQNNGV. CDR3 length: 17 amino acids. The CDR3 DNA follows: TGTGCCAGCAGCTTAGATCGCCACGCGGGACCTACTGATACGCAGTATTTT. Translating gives CASSLDRHAGPTDTQYF.

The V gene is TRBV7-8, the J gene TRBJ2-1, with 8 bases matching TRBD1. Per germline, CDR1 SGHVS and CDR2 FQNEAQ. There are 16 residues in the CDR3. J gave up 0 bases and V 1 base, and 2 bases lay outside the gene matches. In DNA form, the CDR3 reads TGTGCCAGCAGCTTAGGGGACAGGTCCTCCTACAATGAGCAGTTCTTC. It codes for CASSLGDRSSYNEQFF.

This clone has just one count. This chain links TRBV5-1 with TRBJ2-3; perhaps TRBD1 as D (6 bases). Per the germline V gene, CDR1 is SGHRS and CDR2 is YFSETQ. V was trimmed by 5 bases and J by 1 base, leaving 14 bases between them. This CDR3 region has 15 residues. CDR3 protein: CASRQGQQRTDTQYF. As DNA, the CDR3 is TGCGCCAGCAGACAAGGACAGCAGCGCACAGATACGCAGTATTTT.